The 32 T cell receptor beta chains below were found in one sample sequenced in a study of blood T cell repertoires in COVID-19. Data came from immunoSEQ multiplex PCR; TCRdb stores just in-frame clones and leaves some out. The data hold roughly 170,000 clones, with 88% observed a single time. What was sequenced was peripheral blood. The origin of the receptors is a man between 60 and 70 years old with acute or convalescent COVID-19.

This chain uses TRBV18 with TRBJ1-1, with a tentative D call TRBD1 (5 bases). Trimming stripped 3 bases from V and 4 bases from J, with 15 bases between. Germline V CDR1 and CDR2: KGHSH, LQKENI. CDR3 length: 15 amino acids. DNA for the CDR3: TGTGCCAGCTCACCGCGCACGAGCGGGGCCACTGAAGCTTTCTTT. Translated: CASSPRTSGATEAFF.

This clone was found once. V is TRBV6-5 and J is TRBJ1-1; no clear D. Trimming removed 8 bases at V and 4 bases at J, with 14 bases between. Germline V lookup: CDR1 MNHEY, CDR2 SVGAGI. CDR3 length: 13 residues. The CDR3 sequence is CASDGIRVTEAFF. CDR3 in DNA: TGTGCCAGCGACGGGATTCGGGTCACTGAAGCTTTCTTT.

This sequence joins TRBV3-1 (or the pseudogene TRBV3-2) and TRBJ2-7; no definite D call. The CDR3 loop spans 16 amino acids. Germline assignment: CDR1 LGHDT and CDR2 YNNKEL (reference sequence). Between the trimmed V and J ends, which lost 0 bases and 0 bases, there was a span of 12 bases. The CDR3 region has the DNA TGTGCCAGCAGCCAAGATCCCAGGTCCTTCTCCTACGAGCAGTACTTC. It specifies CASSQDPRSFSYEQYF.

A single count supports this clone. The chain employs TRBV10-3 and TRBJ1-1; 10 bases align to TRBD1. This CDR3 comprises 17 residues. In germline, CDR1 is ENHRY, CDR2 SYGVKD. J gave up 3 bases and V 0 bases, and 7 bases lay outside the gene matches. The CDR3 DNA follows: TGTGCCATCAGTGAGTCGCGGGACAGGGGTTCTGACACTGAAGCTTTCTTT. This translates into CAISESRDRGSDTEAFF.

This rearrangement joins TRBV30 to TRBJ2-2; 11 nucleotides align to TRBD1. This CDR3 has 15 residues. Germline V gene sequence: CDR1 GTSNPN, CDR2 SVGIG (reference sequence). V dropped 4 bases and J dropped 5; count of bases not matched to a gene: 6. CDR3 sequence: CAWTLGTGGTGELFF. In nucleotides, the CDR3 is TGTGCCTGGACTCTAGGGACAGGGGGAACCGGGGAGCTGTTTTTT.

This clone was counted between two and nine times. The chain joins TRBV2 to TRBJ1-5, with 7 bases fitting TRBD1. CDR1 and CDR2 (germline): SNHLY, FYNNEI. J gave up 4 bases and V 5 bases, and 5 bases lay outside the gene matches. This CDR3 has 14 residues. CDR3 DNA sequence: TGTGCCAGCAGTTACCGGGACAGAAATCAGCCCCAGCATTTT. This gives the protein CASSYRDRNQPQHF.

V and J are TRBV30 and TRBJ1-4, with 7 nucleotides matching TRBD1. V was clipped by 1 base and J by 4 bases; unmatched bases: 6. Germline-derived CDR1 and CDR2 are GTSNPN and SVGIG (reference sequence). The CDR3 consists of 15 residues. The CDR3: CAWSAPTGFNEKLFF. The CDR3 DNA is TGTGCCTGGAGTGCCCCGACAGGGTTTAATGAAAAACTGTTTTTT. The entire variable domain, with the rest obtained from reference TRBV30 and TRBJ1-4, is as follows: SQTIHQWPATLVQPVGSPLSLECTVEGTSNPNLYWYRQAAGRGLQLLFYSVGIGQISSEVPQNLSASRPQDRQFILSSKKLLLSDSGFYLCAWSAPTGFNEKLFFGSGTQLSVL.

This rearrangement joins TRBV10-3 to TRBJ2-4; D may be TRBD2 (5 bases). Germline CDR1 reads ENHRY; CDR2 reads SYGVKD. V shed 2 bases and J shed 1 base, with 9 bases lying between them. The CDR3 extends over 15 amino acids. The CDR3 DNA reads TGTGCCATCAGTGAGGAGGGCTGGGCCAAAAACATTCAGTACTTC. Translated, it gives CAISEEGWAKNIQYF.

The chain is built from TRBV7-2 and TRBJ2-2; 7 bases fit TRBD2. The junction had 4 bases not matched to a gene; V was cut back by 1 base and J by 5 bases. This CDR3 has 15 residues. CDR1 and CDR2 (germline): SGHTA, FQGNSA. In DNA form, the CDR3 reads TGTGCCAGCAGCTTAGTTGTACTAGCGACCGGGGAGCTGTTTTTT. The encoded protein is CASSLVVLATGELFF.

The chain employs TRBV18 and TRBJ2-3; D call uncertain. Trimming pared 1 base from V and 12 bases from J, leaving 11 bases between. CDR1 is KGHSH and CDR2 is LQKENI in the germline V gene. The CDR3 has 12 residues. As DNA, the CDR3 is TGTGCCAGCTCACCACAGGAGACCGCACAGTATTTT. Its translation: CASSPQETAQYF.

The V gene is TRBV6-6, the J gene TRBJ1-1, with D uncertain. Germline CDR1 reads MNHNY; CDR2 reads SVGAGI (reference sequence). V was cut by 4 bases and J by 1 base, with 7 bases left in between. The CDR3 is 13 residues long. CDR3 sequence (DNA): TGTGCCAGCAGTTCTAGTAGGAACACTGAAGCTTTCTTT. This translates into CASSSSRNTEAFF.

The chain carries TRBV5-1 and TRBJ1-2; 7 nucleotides line up with TRBD1. Germline CDR1 is SGHRS and CDR2 is YFSETQ. The CDR3 runs 15 residues. Trimming at V came to 1 base and at J to 3 bases, leaving 6 bases not matched to a gene. CDR3 DNA: TGCGCCAGCAGCTTGTGGGTTGACAGGGACTATGGCTACACCTTC. Translation: CASSLWVDRDYGYTF.

This clone was found a few times. V is TRBV7-9 and J is TRBJ1-2; 7 bases agree with TRBD1. The CDR3 covers 14 residues. V trimming: 0 bases; J trimming: 3 bases; junction bases outside the gene matches: 1. Germline V lookup: CDR1 SEHNR, CDR2 FQNEAQ (reference sequence). This CDR3 reads CASSLAGTDYGYTF. CDR3 sequence (DNA): TGTGCCAGCAGCTTAGCAGGGACAGACTATGGCTACACCTTC.

The V and J genes are TRBV29-1 and TRBJ1-2; 9 bases line up with TRBD1. The CDR3 has 12 amino acids. The V segment lost 7 bases and the J segment 7 bases; nucleotides outside the gene matches: 7. Germline lookup yields CDR1 SQVTM and CDR2 ANQGSEA. CDR3 sequence reads: CSAAGQGLGYTF. CDR3 nucleotide sequence: TGCAGCGCTGCGGGACAGGGACTTGGCTACACCTTC.

The genes are TRBV4-1 and TRBJ1-1, with D tentatively TRBD1 (5 bases). V lost 0 bases and J lost 5, with 10 bases in between. CDR1 and CDR2 from the germline V gene are MGHRA and YSYEKL. The CDR3 spans 14 residues. Here the CDR3 reads CASSQDGGETEAFF. The CDR3 bases are TGCGCCAGCAGCCAAGATGGGGGGGAAACTGAAGCTTTCTTT.

The rearrangement joins TRBV7-9 to TRBJ2-1, with D possibly TRBD2 on 6 matching bases. This CDR3 region has 14 residues. Looked up from germline, CDR1 is SEHNR and CDR2 is FQNEAQ (reference sequence). With 2 bases removed from V and 9 bases from J, the gap between germline ends came to 14 bases. The DNA of the CDR3 is TGTGCCAGCAGCTTATACGGGGGAGAGAGTGAGCAGTTCTTC. This codes for CASSLYGGESEQFF.

J is TRBJ1-2 and V is TRBV24-1, with TRBD1 identical over 10 bases. From germline, CDR1 is KGHDR and CDR2 SFDVKD. This CDR3 has 15 amino acids. The V and J ends lost 3 bases and 8 bases, in that order; junction bases with no gene match: 8. The CDR3 coding sequence is TGTGCCACCAGTGATCTGGGACAGGGGTTCGGCGGCTACACCTTC. Protein: CATSDLGQGFGGYTF.

The gene calls are TRBV7-2 and TRBJ2-5; D is possibly TRBD2 (6 bases). CDR3 length equals 15 residues. Trimming removed 4 bases from V and 0 bases from J, with 12 bases in between. The germline CDR1 and CDR2 sequences are SGHTA and FQGNSA. CDR3 amino acids: CASSWGGANQETQYF. The CDR3 bases are TGTGCCAGCAGCTGGGGCGGGGCTAACCAAGAGACCCAGTACTTC.

The gene calls are TRBV2 and TRBJ1-4, with 11 nucleotides matching TRBD1. CDR3 size: 13 residues. Unmatched junction bases numbered 2, after V lost 4 bases and J lost 10 bases. From germline, CDR1 is SNHLY and CDR2 FYNNEI. CDR3 in DNA: TGTGCCAGCAGTGGGACAGGGGGCGGAAAACTGTTTTTT. It yields the protein CASSGTGGGKLFF.

The chain recombines TRBV5-1 with TRBJ1-1; TRBD1 matches 7 bases. This CDR3 is built from 14 residues. V was pared by 0 bases and J by 5 bases, with 4 bases of the junction left unmatched. Germline V gives CDR1 SGHRS, CDR2 YFSETQ. DNA of the CDR3: TGCGCCAGCAGCTTGGGACAGGGATGGACTGAAGCTTTCTTT. This encodes CASSLGQGWTEAFF. The full variable domain, completed using reference TRBV5-1 and TRBJ1-1, is KAGVTQTPRYLIKTRGQQVTLSCSPISGHRSVSWYQQTPGQGLQFLFEYFSETQRNKGNFPGRFSGRQFSNSRSEMNVSTLELGDSALYLCASSLGQGWTEAFFGQGTRLTVV.

The V gene is TRBV19, the J gene TRBJ1-5; D call uncertain. Looked up from germline, CDR1 is LNHDA and CDR2 is SQIVND (reference sequence). The V and J ends lost 5 bases and 2 bases respectively, with 10 bases between them. The CDR3 loop spans 14 amino acids. CDR3 bases: TGTGCCAGTAGTCGAGGAGGGCGCAATCAGCCCCAGCATTTT. Its protein is CASSRGGRNQPQHF. The entire variable domain, with the rest obtained from reference TRBV19 and TRBJ1-5, is as follows: DGGITQSPKYLFRKEGQNVTLSCEQNLNHDAMYWYRQDPGQGLRLIYYSQIVNDFQKGDIAEGYSVSREKKESFPLTVTSAQKNPTAFYLCASSRGGRNQPQHFGDGTRLSIL.

The count of this clone is one. The rearrangement uses TRBV29-1 and TRBJ2-2; 8 bases align to TRBD1. From germline, CDR1 is SQVTM and CDR2 ANQGSEA. After removal of 4 bases from V and 4 bases from J, the junction contained 5 bases not matched to a gene. The CDR3 extends over 14 amino acids. The CDR3 spells CSVGGQGGTGELFF. CDR3 bases: TGCAGCGTTGGAGGACAGGGCGGCACCGGGGAGCTGTTTTTT.

This clone was seen a handful of times. This rearrangement joins TRBV5-1 to TRBJ1-2, with 10 positions matching TRBD1. J gave up 8 bases and V 0 bases, and 7 bases lay outside the gene matches. This CDR3 contains 15 residues. Germline V gene data show CDR1 as SGHRS and CDR2 as YFSETQ. The CDR3 DNA reads TGCGCCAGCAGCTTGGAACAGGGACAGGGGAGAGGCTACACCTTC. As protein: CASSLEQGQGRGYTF.

This clone was detected only a few times. The genes are TRBV27 and TRBJ2-5; TRBD2 might be the D (6 bases). V shed 6 bases and J shed 5 bases, with 16 bases lying between them. This CDR3 region has 14 residues. The germline V gene encodes CDR1 MNHEY and CDR2 SMNVEV (reference sequence). The CDR3 is CASRAGLFRETQYF. CDR3 in DNA: TGTGCCAGCAGAGCGGGCCTATTTCGGGAGACCCAGTACTTC.

The chain joins TRBV3-1 (or the pseudogene TRBV3-2) to TRBJ2-1; 9 bases match TRBD2. The CDR3 is 21 residues long. The V and J ends lost 3 bases and 5 bases, in that order; junction bases with no gene match: 23. Germline CDR1 is LGHDT and CDR2 is YNNKEL (reference sequence). In DNA form, the CDR3 reads TGTGCCAGCAGCCAGCTCCCTGGGGGGGCGCAGGCTAGCGGGGTAGACAATGAGCAGTTCTTC. It encodes CASSQLPGGAQASGVDNEQFF.

This chain links TRBV10-2 with TRBJ1-2, with D unresolved. V was shortened by 3 bases and J by 3 bases, with 11 bases between the two germline ends. The CDR3 totals 14 residues. The germline gives CDR1 WSHSY, CDR2 SAAADI. The CDR3 loop is CASSDFVRHYGYTF. The CDR3 DNA follows: TGCGCCAGCAGTGATTTTGTCAGGCACTATGGCTACACCTTC.

The gene calls are TRBV19 and TRBJ2-1, with D possibly TRBD1 on 6 matching bases. CDR1 and CDR2 from the germline V gene are LNHDA and SQIVND (reference sequence). CDR3 length: 14 amino acids. V lost 7 bases and J lost 4, with 14 bases in between. The CDR3 bases are TGTGCCAGTACTCAGGGGACCCCTTACAATGAGCAGTTCTTC. Protein: CASTQGTPYNEQFF.

This sequence joins TRBV18 and TRBJ1-1, with D maybe TRBD1 (6 bases). CDR1 and CDR2 (germline): KGHSH, LQKENI. This CDR3 has 15 amino acids. V lost 3 bases and J 3 bases, leaving 14 bases between the germline ends. Here the CDR3 DNA reads TGTGCCAGCTCACCCAGGGGAACGGTGGACACTGAAGCTTTCTTT. Encoded protein: CASSPRGTVDTEAFF.

The V gene is TRBV6-5, the J gene TRBJ1-5; possible D gene TRBD1, 6 bases. Germline-derived CDR1 and CDR2 are MNHEY and SVGAGI. V shed 6 bases and J shed 3 bases, with 12 bases lying between them. The CDR3 covers 14 residues. CDR3 region: CASSGRTDNQPQHF. CDR3 DNA sequence: TGTGCCAGCAGCGGTCGGACAGACAATCAGCCCCAGCATTTT.

The chain is built from TRBV6-2 or TRBV6-3 and TRBJ2-7; 7 positions match TRBD2. Per the germline V gene, CDR1 is MNHEY and CDR2 is SVGEGT. The V and J ends lost 6 bases and 10 bases, in that order; junction bases with no gene match: 18. CDR3 length: 15 residues. DNA of the CDR3: TGTGCCAGCAGCTCCGGGGGAGCGGGAATAAGTACACAGTACTTC. This gives the protein CASSSGGAGISTQYF.

The gene calls are TRBV4-1 and TRBJ2-3; 10 nucleotides align to TRBD1. CDR3 length equals 15 residues. The germline V gene encodes CDR1 MGHRA and CDR2 YSYEKL. Unmatched junction bases numbered 5, after V lost 4 bases and J lost 4 bases. CDR3 region: CASSPGQGFPDTQYF. CDR3 DNA sequence: TGCGCCAGCAGCCCGGGACAGGGGTTCCCAGATACGCAGTATTTT.

CDR3 in DNA: TGTGCCAGCAGCTTCCCGCCCAATACAGGGAACTATGGCTACACCTTC. This translates into CASSFPPNTGNYGYTF. The V gene is TRBV5-4, the J gene TRBJ1-2, with a weak D call TRBD1 (6 bases). The V end lost 2 bases, the J end lost 2 bases, and 16 bases lay between the germline ends. In germline, CDR1 is SGHNT, CDR2 YYREEE (reference sequence). There are 16 residues in the CDR3.